This TCR beta chain was identified during a study of spatial heterogeneity in lung cancer (dated by TCRdb to the late 2010s). Study-level background: Samples were obtained from about 75 patients with early-stage, untreated non-small cell lung cancer from the lung TRACERx cohort. Follow-up PBMC samples were sequenced whenever available, with a median time to follow-up of about 2 years after resection. More beta-chain than alpha-chain transcripts were consistently detected, likely reflecting higher beta-chain transcript abundance. In the raw uncorrected reads, each unique combination of TCR and UMI appeared more than ten times on average. In non-small cell lung cancer, the study quantitatively compared TCR alpha and beta repertoires across several tumor regions, matched nontumor lung, and blood. Nonsynonymous mutation counts, determined by whole-exome sequencing of tumor tissue, were related to features of the TCR repertoire. At surgery, some 200 tumor regions, 63 to 70 matched nontumor lung samples and more than 50 PBMC samples were TCR-sequenced for both alpha and beta chains.

Its CDR3 holds 15 amino acids, cysteine through phenylalanine. The DNA shown is the 45-base CDR3, in frame from base 1. V is pruned by 3 bases and J by 5 bases, leaving 4 bases of the junction without a gene match. CDR1 and CDR2 (LGHDT, YNNKEL) derive from the germline V gene (reference sequence). This sample's time point label indicates: blood at routine non-recurrence follow-up after resection. Whole RNA extracted from tumor and nontumor lung tissue, or from cryopreserved PBMC samples, was used for TCR sequencing without cell sorting. Only patients with enough RNA available from two or more tumor regions were chosen for TCR sequencing. This clonotype was recorded many times. It lacks a known antigen. Qualities for individual bases were not recorded, and no much larger clone is one base off. Here is what the overall study found, with its caveats: Only 13 to 15 patients were included in the comparisons of baseline and follow-up blood repertoires. Confirming at a functional level the hypothesis that regional TCRs recognize regional mutations was considered to require additional single-cell paired TCR alpha and beta sequencing. Ubiquitous expanded tumor TCRs showed up in blood more often at tumor resection than at routine follow-up.

Library method: 5' RACE. The data were produced on a NextSeq 500. To allow correction of PCR and sequencing errors, the TCR library protocol tagged every TCR cDNA molecule with a unique molecular identifier. The paper's processing steps were these. TCR identification, UMI-based error correction and CDR3 extraction were all carried out with Decombinator tools. TCRs above a frequency of 2 per 1,000, corresponding to the top 1% of the tumor frequency distribution, were defined as expanded. Each repertoire was subsampled 100 times to 5,000 TCRs, after which Renyi diversity was computed with the R vegan package. CDR3 similarity networks were built from amino acid triplet string-kernel similarity, with CDR3s being connected when pairwise similarity was above 0.82. TCRdb took the public reads, trimmed them with fastp at Q25, ran MiXCR for clone calling and kept in-frame beta chains. Each record represents a unique CDR3 protein, reported with the most common genes and DNA among its rows. TCRdb, not the authors, supplied the V and J calls. The sample profile shows approximately 43,000 distinct CDR3 sequences; about 10% of them were found once. The top ten clones comprise 15% to 20% of the sample.

This receptor was identified in a female donor with early-stage non-small cell lung cancer. This sample comprised PBMCs, obtained at follow-up. The sequence joins TRBV3-1 to TRBJ2-2, and 9 bases in between align with TRBD1. At the DNA level, the sequence is TGTGCCAGCAGCCAGGGACAGGGAAAGACCGGGGAGCTGTTTTTT. Its coded protein is CASSQGQGKTGELFF.